The 12 T cell receptor beta chains below come from one sample, sequenced in a study of CD8 T cells in ankylosing spondylitis (dated by TCRdb to the late 2010s). Libraries were built with 5' RACE. Sequencing relied on an Illumina HiSeq 2500. TCRdb applied fastp at Q25 and MiXCR to the public reads, then kept only in-frame beta chains. Entries that share a CDR3 protein sequence are merged under the most common genes and DNA. For this sample there are over 30,000 distinct CDR3 sequences; 8% to 13% appear just once. Around 20% of the sample is taken by the ten largest. Sequenced material: synovial fluid, either unsorted or a sorted T cell fraction (not recorded which). The receptor set was obtained from a male donor with ankylosing spondylitis.

The chain links TRBV12-3 or TRBV12-4 to TRBJ2-7; 9 bases agree with TRBD1. This CDR3 contains 24 residues. Germline trimming cut 0 bases from V and 4 bases from J; bases unmatched to any gene: 31. In DNA, the CDR3 is TGTGCCAGCAGTTTAGCGTACGGGACAGGGAATCTCCAAGGCCGTTACTGGGACCTATACGAGCAGTACTTC. Amino acid sequence: CASSLAYGTGNLQGRYWDLYEQYF.

The chain recombines TRBV3-1 with TRBJ2-7; D is possibly TRBD1 (6 bases). Trimming pared 4 bases from V and 4 bases from J, leaving 17 bases between. The CDR3 contains 15 residues. Germline V lookup: CDR1 LGHDT, CDR2 YNNKEL (reference sequence). The CDR3 region is CASSPGLVGAYEQYF. CDR3 coding DNA: TGTGCCAGCAGCCCCGGGCTGGTGGGGGCGTACGAGCAGTACTTC.

This clonotype was seen many times. The chain couples TRBV6-5 to TRBJ2-7; no firm D call. Germline V gives CDR1 MNHEY, CDR2 SVGAGI. This CDR3 has 14 amino acids. Trimming pared 0 bases from V and 2 bases from J, leaving 8 bases between. CDR3 DNA sequence: TGTGCCAGCAGTTACTCGTCCTCCCCCTACGAGCAGTACTTC. Its protein product is CASSYSSSPYEQYF.

This clonotype was observed at least ten times. The rearrangement links TRBV7-2 to TRBJ1-1; 7 bases align to TRBD1. The trim removed 5 bases at V and 4 bases at J, leaving 13 bases unmatched. This CDR3 is built from 16 residues. Germline CDR1 is SGHTA and CDR2 is FQGNSA. CDR3 DNA sequence: TGTGCCAGCAGCAAACAGGGGCCCAACGACCGCACTGAAGCTTTCTTT. It yields the protein CASSKQGPNDRTEAFF.

Only a few counts were recorded for this clonotype. The V and J genes are TRBV7-9 and TRBJ2-7, with 10 bases fitting TRBD1. Germline V gene lookup returns CDR1 SEHNR and CDR2 FQNEAQ (reference sequence). V lost 6 bases, J lost 4 bases, and 12 bases stayed unmatched. CDR3 length equals 16 residues. DNA of the CDR3: TGTGCCAGCAGTAACCGGGGGGGGGACAGGGGATACGAGCAGTACTTC. It encodes CASSNRGGDRGYEQYF.

By share, this clonotype counts as large (0.1 to 1%). The chain employs TRBV3-1 and TRBJ2-1; TRBD2 matches 8 bases. The CDR3 totals 15 residues. The junction had 10 bases not matched to a gene; V was cut back by 4 bases and J by 8 bases. Germline values: CDR1 LGHDT, CDR2 YNNKEL (reference sequence). The CDR3: CASSPGTSFWDEQFF. The CDR3 DNA is TGTGCCAGCAGCCCCGGGACTAGTTTTTGGGATGAGCAGTTCTTC.

This clonotype has just a few counts. This rearrangement joins TRBV21-1 to TRBJ2-3; the listed D gene, TRBD1, was not tested against the DNA. TRBV21-1 is given as a pseudogene. The CDR3 has 17 amino acids. The CDR3 region is CASSNPPGQDYTDTQYF. CDR3 nucleotide sequence: TGTGCCAGCAGCAACCCTCCGGGACAGGATTACACAGATACGCAGTATTTT.

This rearrangement joins TRBV11-2 to TRBJ2-3; TRBD2 aligns across 7 bases. With V trimmed by 2 bases and J by 2 bases, 4 bases remained unmatched. Per the germline V gene, CDR1 is SGHAT and CDR2 is FQNNGV. The CDR3 extends over 15 amino acids. The CDR3 coding sequence is TGTGCCAGCAGCTTACCTAGCGGATTCACAGATACGCAGTATTTT. Translating gives CASSLPSGFTDTQYF.

This clonotype was observed at least ten times. The chain carries TRBV20-1 and TRBJ2-7; possibly TRBD1 for D (5 bases). Germline V gene lookup returns CDR1 DFQATT and CDR2 SNEGSKA (reference sequence). V dropped 2 bases and J dropped 2 bases, with 10 bases sitting between them. The CDR3 consists of 13 residues. This chain's CDR3 is CSARRQTPYEQYF. In nucleotides, the CDR3 is TGCAGTGCTAGACGACAGACTCCCTACGAGCAGTACTTC.

This clonotype was picked up many times. This chain links TRBV29-1 with TRBJ1-2; maybe TRBD1 (6 bases). Germline loops: CDR1 SQVTM, CDR2 ANQGSEA. This CDR3 region has 12 residues. The ends were cut back, 3 bases at V and 8 bases at J, with 13 bases in the middle. The CDR3 nucleotides read TGCAGCGTTGATCACAGGGCGGGCGGCTACACCTTC. Translated: CSVDHRAGGYTF.

CDR3 in amino acids: CASSHVRPGHEQFF. The DNA for the CDR3 is TGTGCCAGCAGCCATGTACGACCTGGCCATGAGCAGTTCTTC. The gene calls are TRBV3-2 and TRBJ2-1. TRBV3-2 is marked as a pseudogene. The CDR3 spans 14 residues.

This clonotype showed up many times. The chain employs TRBV20-1 and TRBJ2-1, with TRBD2 matching over 7 bases. The germline gives CDR1 DFQATT, CDR2 SNEGSKA (reference sequence). Trimming removed 3 bases from V and 3 bases from J; junction bases left unmatched: 8. The CDR3 totals 15 residues. The CDR3 sequence: CSARGPGLFYNEQFF. The CDR3 DNA sequence: TGCAGTGCTAGGGGGCCGGGACTATTCTACAATGAGCAGTTCTTC.